This TCR beta chain was documented in a study of CD8 T cells in Susac syndrome. V shed 5 bases, J shed 3 bases, and the junction held 9 bases outside the gene matches. There are 16 residues in the CDR3. CDR1 is MDHEN and CDR2 is SYDVKM in the germline V gene. The authors reverse transcribed roughly 0.5 to 1 ug RNA with random hexamers. TCRdb reprocessed the immunoSEQ multiplex PCR reads via MiXCR and lists one record per CDR3 protein. The sample includes approximately 180,000 distinct CDR3 sequences, approximately 96% of them seen just once. This clonotype originated in a human donor with multiple sclerosis. This chain uses TRBV28 with TRBJ2-5; 10 bases line up with TRBD1. The material sequenced was CD4+ T cells from PBMCs. The CDR3 DNA follows: TGTGCCAGCAGTCGCACCGGGACAGGGGTTGAAGAGACCCAGTACTTC. It is translated as CASSRTGTGVEETQYF.